A selection of T cell receptor beta chains follows, all from one sample in a study of Ad26.COV2.S vaccination and SARS-CoV-2 variants. The table came from immunoSEQ multiplex PCR; TCRdb's copy has only in-frame clones and leaves some out. The data contain about 350,000 clones, about 91% of them singletons. The source material was peripheral blood, sampled after recovery from COVID-19. The receptor source for this set is a human donor who had recovered from COVID-19. Each CDR3 is given with its conserved first and last residue.

len: 17; v_gene: TRBV7-2; j_gene: TRBJ1-3; CDR3aa: CASSLAQGGALGNTIYF
len: 10; v_gene: TRBV11-2; j_gene: TRBJ1-1; CDR3aa: CASRNTEAFF
len: 16; v_gene: TRBV7-9; j_gene: TRBJ1-1; CDR3aa: CASSFGGDRGNTEAFF
len: 14; v_gene: TRBV10-2; j_gene: TRBJ2-1; CDR3aa: CASSGRTSADEQFF
len: 15; v_gene: TRBV10-3; j_gene: TRBJ2-7; CDR3aa: CAITGWEDRAYEQYF
len: 13; v_gene: TRBV7-6; j_gene: TRBJ2-3; CDR3aa: CASSRTSTDTQYF
len: 11; v_gene: TRBV5-1; j_gene: TRBJ2-7; CDR3aa: CASSGTREQYF
len: 15; v_gene: TRBV27; j_gene: TRBJ1-1; CDR3aa: CASSLSGTGLTEAFF
len: 15; v_gene: TRBV6-5; j_gene: TRBJ1-3; CDR3aa: CASSYSSASGNTIYF
len: 13; v_gene: TRBV7-2; j_gene: TRBJ1-2; CDR3aa: CASSPGVHYGYTF
len: 16; v_gene: TRBV9; j_gene: TRBJ1-2; CDR3aa: CASSDPGPPDYYGYTF
len: 17; v_gene: TRBV24-1; j_gene: TRBJ2-2; CDR3aa: CATSDNAGAAGVGELFF
len: 16; v_gene: TRBV6-6; j_gene: TRBJ2-1; CDR3aa: CASSYREQGGHNEQFF
len: 17; v_gene: TRBV18; j_gene: TRBJ1-3; CDR3aa: CASSPVGNPTSGNTIYF
len: 16; v_gene: TRBV9; j_gene: TRBJ2-4; CDR3aa: CASSVEVLADKNIQYF
len: 16; v_gene: TRBV4-3; j_gene: TRBJ2-2; CDR3aa: CASSQEVVVNTGELFF
len: 15; v_gene: TRBV5-4; j_gene: TRBJ1-1; CDR3aa: CASNVRQGGITEAFF
len: 15; v_gene: TRBV19; j_gene: TRBJ1-5; CDR3aa: CASSSGQGGNQPQHF
len: 15; v_gene: TRBV6-2/TRBV6-3; j_gene: TRBJ1-1; CDR3aa: CASSRDRLMNTEAFF
len: 12; v_gene: TRBV5-8; j_gene: TRBJ1-2; CDR3aa: CASSLAGDGYTF
len: 17; v_gene: TRBV5-1; j_gene: TRBJ2-1; CDR3aa: CASSASGTAFPYNEQFF
len: 14; v_gene: TRBV10-2; j_gene: TRBJ2-5; CDR3aa: CASSDGSPQETQYF
len: 15; v_gene: TRBV3-1/TRBV3-2; j_gene: TRBJ1-2; CDR3aa: CASSQDPGLIYGYTF
len: 15; v_gene: TRBV5-1; j_gene: TRBJ2-1; CDR3aa: CASVSGLARYNEQFF
len: 13; v_gene: TRBV2; j_gene: TRBJ1-4; CDR3aa: CASTPQGNEKLFF
len: 15; v_gene: TRBV5-6; j_gene: TRBJ1-2; CDR3aa: CASSPQQGRGYGYTF
len: 15; v_gene: TRBV9; j_gene: TRBJ1-1; CDR3aa: CASSVGGRVGTEAFF
len: 15; v_gene: TRBV1; j_gene: TRBJ1-4; CDR3aa: CTSRLGTASNEKLFF
len: 13; v_gene: TRBV29-1; j_gene: TRBJ1-1; CDR3aa: CSVGGGPNTEAFF
len: 13; v_gene: TRBV6-2/TRBV6-3; j_gene: TRBJ2-7; CDR3aa: CASSQQVTYEQYF
len: 12; v_gene: TRBV5-5; j_gene: TRBJ1-6; CDR3aa: CASSLGLSPLHF
len: 14; v_gene: TRBV4-1; j_gene: TRBJ2-7; CDR3aa: CASSQDRRGSEQYF
len: 15; v_gene: TRBV5-4; j_gene: TRBJ1-1; CDR3aa: CASSLEGTRNTEAFF
len: 17; v_gene: TRBV9; j_gene: TRBJ1-1; CDR3aa: CASSVAQGQGENTEAFF
len: 14; v_gene: TRBV9; j_gene: TRBJ2-5; CDR3aa: CASSAAGARETQYF
len: 18; v_gene: TRBV4-2; j_gene: TRBJ1-6; CDR3aa: CASSQENGFQANNSPLHF
len: 17; v_gene: TRBV7-9; j_gene: TRBJ1-1; CDR3aa: CASRPGKVLLVNTEAFF
len: 13; v_gene: TRBV10-3; j_gene: TRBJ2-1; CDR3aa: CAISESEYNEQFF
len: 16; v_gene: TRBV5-1; j_gene: TRBJ2-5; CDR3aa: CASSLARGTGQETQYF
len: 15; v_gene: TRBV5-4; j_gene: TRBJ2-7; CDR3aa: CASSPWGTGTYEQYF
len: 15; v_gene: TRBV15; j_gene: TRBJ1-4; CDR3aa: CATSGGGRGNEKLFF
len: 15; v_gene: TRBV10-2; j_gene: TRBJ2-1; CDR3aa: CASSVSRGGFNEQFF
len: 14; v_gene: TRBV23-1; j_gene: TRBJ1-1; CDR3aa: CASSRVNRDRDAFF
len: 17; v_gene: TRBV4-1; j_gene: TRBJ1-5; CDR3aa: CASSRRDRGNSNQPQHF
len: 16; v_gene: TRBV2; j_gene: TRBJ1-1; CDR3aa: CASRPDVGGRNTEAFF